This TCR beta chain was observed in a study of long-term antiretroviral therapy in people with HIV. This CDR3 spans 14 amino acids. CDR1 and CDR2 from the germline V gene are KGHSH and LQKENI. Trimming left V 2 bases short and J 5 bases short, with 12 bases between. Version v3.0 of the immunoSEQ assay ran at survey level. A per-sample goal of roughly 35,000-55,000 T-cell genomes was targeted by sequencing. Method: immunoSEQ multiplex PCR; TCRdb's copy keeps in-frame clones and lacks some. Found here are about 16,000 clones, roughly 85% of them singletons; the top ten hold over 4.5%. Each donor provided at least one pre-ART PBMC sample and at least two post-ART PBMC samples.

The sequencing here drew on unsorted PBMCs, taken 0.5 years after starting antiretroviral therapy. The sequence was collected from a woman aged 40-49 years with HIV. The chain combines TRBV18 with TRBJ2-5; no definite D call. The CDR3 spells CASSPLVSEETQYF. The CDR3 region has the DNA TGTGCCAGCTCACCATTAGTCAGCGAGGAGACCCAGTACTTC.